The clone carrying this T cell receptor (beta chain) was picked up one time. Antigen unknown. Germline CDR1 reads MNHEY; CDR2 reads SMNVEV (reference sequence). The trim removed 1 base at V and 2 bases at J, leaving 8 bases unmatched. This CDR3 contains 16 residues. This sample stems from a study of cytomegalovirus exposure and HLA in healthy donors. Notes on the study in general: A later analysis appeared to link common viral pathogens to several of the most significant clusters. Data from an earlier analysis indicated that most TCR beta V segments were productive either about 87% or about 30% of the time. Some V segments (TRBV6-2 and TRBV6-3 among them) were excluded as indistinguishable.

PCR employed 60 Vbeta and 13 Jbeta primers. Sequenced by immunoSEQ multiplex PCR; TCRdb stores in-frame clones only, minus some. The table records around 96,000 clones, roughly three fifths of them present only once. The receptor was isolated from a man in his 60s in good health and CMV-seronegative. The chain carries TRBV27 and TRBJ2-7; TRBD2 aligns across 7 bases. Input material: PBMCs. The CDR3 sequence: CASSLYGGGSTYEQYF. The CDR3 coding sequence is TGTGCCAGCAGTTTATACGGGGGAGGGAGTACCTACGAGCAGTACTTC.